This TCR beta chain originates from a study of cytomegalovirus exposure and HLA in healthy donors. Whole-study context: Per a later analysis, the roughly 680 first-cohort and approximately 120 validation repertoires shared one platform. General study results and limits: According to the study, approximately 150 TCR beta chains were cytomegalovirus-associated.

Using immunoSEQ multiplex PCR, the repertoire was profiled, and TCRdb retains in-frame clones only, with some absent. The sample has around 350,000 clones; more than 80% are singletons. The CDR3 loop spans 14 amino acids. The germline V gene encodes CDR1 SEHNR and CDR2 FQNEAQ (reference sequence). V lost 1 base and J lost 2; bases outside the gene matches: 1. This clone turned up a few times. As yet, its antigen is unknown. The clonotype comes from a woman aged 18-29 years in good health and CMV-seronegative. The V call is TRBV7-9, the J call TRBJ2-7, with 8 bases identical to TRBD1. Sequencing input: PBMCs. For the CDR3, the DNA is TGTGCCAGCAGCTTAGGGACAGGGACCTACGAGCAGTACTTC. Its translation: CASSLGTGTYEQYF.